The T cell receptor (beta chain) under discussion was sequenced for a study of T cells in Graves' hyperthyroidism and ophthalmopathy. As for the study in general: Before any treatment, at initial diagnosis, peripheral blood was collected.

The TCR beta CDR3 regions underwent amplification using RNA transcripts as the source. Primed by the HTBI set, a first-round RT-PCR was run on the TCR CDR3. TCRdb analysed the multiplex PCR reads with MiXCR anew, one entry per CDR3 protein. The sample records some 380,000 distinct CDR3 sequences, about 13% being singletons. CDR1 and CDR2 from the germline V gene are WNHNN and SYGVQD (reference sequence). There are 13 residues in the CDR3. Deletions cut 8 bases from V and 0 bases from J, with 8 bases between. Blood was obtained at the first hyperthyroidism diagnosis, which preceded any ophthalmopathy symptoms.

The sample was blood. The clonotype comes from a man under 40 with Graves' hyperthyroidism that later progressed to Graves' ophthalmopathy. The V gene is TRBV10-1, the J gene TRBJ1-3; D not resolved. CDR3 protein: CASSPTSGNTIYF. CDR3 sequence (DNA): TGCGCCAGCTCCCCTACCTCTGGAAACACCATATATTTT.